This passage covers 17 T cell receptor beta chains from one sample sequenced in a study of blood T cell repertoires in COVID-19 (dated by TCRdb to 2018 to 2021). Library creation used the immunoSEQ multiplex PCR assay. The immuneACCESS repertoire file appears here via TCRdb, limited to in-frame rearrangements. These files lack a portion of the clones; in checked studies, under half of the deficit traces to unresolved V genes, and the cause of the others is not known. The sample has 150,000 to 200,000 clones on record, about 90% of them singletons. The ten most abundant clones make up around 1.2% of the sample. Sequenced sample: PBMCs or T cells enriched from blood (not recorded which). The source of these receptors is a human donor with acute COVID-19. The donor label of this sample is uncertain.

The chain employs TRBV6-5 and TRBJ1-1, with TRBD1 identical over 7 bases. Germline V gene lookup returns CDR1 MNHEY and CDR2 SVGAGI. Trimming removed 2 bases from V and 1 base from J; junction bases left unmatched: 1. This CDR3 is 14 amino acids long. Written as DNA, the CDR3 is TGTGCCAGCAGTTACACAGGGGCGAACACTGAAGCTTTCTTT. Residues: CASSYTGANTEAFF.

The chain carries TRBV9 and TRBJ2-5, with 9 bases identical to TRBD1. The CDR3 sequence is 14 residues long. Germline trimming cut 3 bases from V and 5 bases from J; bases unmatched to any gene: 5. Germline V lookup: CDR1 SGDLS, CDR2 YYNGEE. In nucleotides, the CDR3 is TGTGCCAGCAGCGCAGCCGGGACAGGGGAGACCCAGTACTTC. Its translation is CASSAAGTGETQYF.

This sequence joins TRBV5-5 and TRBJ2-7, with a tentative D call TRBD1 (5 bases). CDR1 SGHKS and CDR2 YYEKEE come from the germline V gene (reference sequence). Trimming cost V 2 bases and J 2 bases, with 8 bases left between them. The CDR3 runs to 13 residues. The CDR3 loop reads CASSLQDTYEQYF. CDR3 DNA sequence: TGTGCCAGCAGCTTACAGGATACCTACGAGCAGTACTTC.

V usage is TRBV19 and J usage is TRBJ1-5; no firm D call. The CDR3 totals 12 residues. Deletions cut 5 bases from V and 6 bases from J, with 8 bases between. The germline V gene has CDR1 LNHDA and CDR2 SQIVND (reference sequence). DNA of the CDR3: TGTGCCAGTAGTCACGGTTCTCAGCCCCAGCATTTT. It specifies CASSHGSQPQHF.

This chain links TRBV3-1 (or the pseudogene TRBV3-2) with TRBJ1-6, with 7 bases matching TRBD1. V dropped 1 base and J dropped 8; count of bases not matched to a gene: 2. The CDR3 totals 14 residues. Germline V lookup: CDR1 LGHDT, CDR2 YNNKEL (reference sequence). The CDR3 DNA follows: TGTGCCAGCAGCCAAGGGACAGGTGATTCACCCCTCCACTTT. Encoded protein: CASSQGTGDSPLHF.

This clone has only one observation. This rearrangement joins TRBV5-1 to TRBJ2-7; the match to TRBD1 covers 9 bases. The CDR3 totals 15 residues. J lost 5 bases, V lost 0 bases, and 6 bases had no gene match. The germline gives CDR1 SGHRS, CDR2 YFSETQ. CDR3 protein: CASSLATGGVDEQYF. The CDR3 DNA sequence: TGCGCCAGCAGCTTGGCTACAGGGGGCGTCGACGAGCAGTACTTC.

The chain uses TRBV15 and TRBJ1-3; the match to TRBD1 covers 9 bases. V lost 5 bases to trimming and J lost 0 bases; unmatched junction nucleotides: 8. The CDR3 extends over 17 amino acids. CDR1 and CDR2 (germline): LNHNV, YYDKDF (reference sequence). CDR3: CATSPTGTGNSGNTIYF. DNA of the CDR3: TGTGCCACCAGCCCGACCGGGACAGGGAACTCTGGAAACACCATATATTTT. The full variable domain, its missing parts supplied by reference TRBV15 and TRBJ1-3, is DAMVIQNPRYQVTQFGKPVTLSCSQTLNHNVMYWYQQKSSQAPKLLFHYYDKDFNNEADTPDNFQSRRPNTSFCFLDIRSPGLGDTAMYLCATSPTGTGNSGNTIYFGEGSWLTVV.

A word on this clone: This same CDR3 is encoded by further DNA sequences in the sample. This chain joins TRBV5-6 and TRBJ1-5, with 9 bases aligning to TRBD1. From germline, CDR1 is SGHDT and CDR2 YYEEEE. J was trimmed by 4 bases and V by 0 bases; bases with no gene match: 2. The CDR3 length is 15 residues. CDR3: CASSLATGGNQPQHF. DNA of the CDR3: TGTGCCAGCAGCTTGGCGACAGGGGGTAATCAGCCCCAGCATTTT.

This clone was recorded only once. The CDR3 DNA follows: TGTGCCAGTAGTATAGGGAAGCGGGGGACCACAGATACGCAGTATTTT. Its protein product is CASSIGKRGTTDTQYF. The rearrangement uses TRBV19 and TRBJ2-3; 8 positions match TRBD2. The CDR3 runs to 16 residues. Germline CDR1 LNHDA, CDR2 SQIVND (reference sequence). With 1 base clipped from V and 2 bases from J, the junction kept 5 bases outside the gene matches.

J is TRBJ2-4 and V is TRBV12-3 or TRBV12-4, with 11 bases aligning to TRBD1. V lost 7 bases, J lost 7 bases, and 3 bases stayed unmatched. The CDR3 consists of 13 residues. The CDR3 protein is CASTRTGGNIQYF. CDR3 DNA sequence: TGTGCCAGCACTAGGACAGGGGGCAACATTCAGTACTTC.

The chain has TRBV7-7 and TRBJ2-3, with 7 bases lining up with TRBD2. J gave up 3 bases and V 5 bases, and 5 bases lay outside the gene matches. Germline V gives CDR1 SSHAT, CDR2 FNYEAQ (reference sequence). CDR3 length: 14 residues. CDR3 region: CASSPRGITDTQYF. The CDR3 region has the DNA TGTGCCAGCAGCCCGCGGGGGATTACAGATACGCAGTATTTT.

This clone appeared a single time. The V call is TRBV11-2, the J call TRBJ2-1; 10 nucleotides align to TRBD2. The CDR3 contains 15 residues. The trim removed 5 bases at V and 3 bases at J, leaving 4 bases unmatched. CDR1 SGHAT and CDR2 FQNNGV come from the germline V gene. Here the CDR3 DNA reads TGTGCCAGCAGCGCCATAGCGGGGGGCTACAATGAGCAGTTCTTC. Its translation: CASSAIAGGYNEQFF.

This chain connects TRBV6-2 or TRBV6-3 to TRBJ2-7; 7 bases agree with TRBD1. The CDR3 has 15 amino acids. V lost 4 bases and J lost 3; bases outside the gene matches: 9. CDR1 MNHEY and CDR2 SVGEGT come from the germline V gene. CDR3 loop: CASSLLTGAYYEQYF. The CDR3 region has the DNA TGTGCCAGCAGTTTGCTCACAGGGGCATACTACGAGCAGTACTTC.

V gene TRBV4-3 combines with J gene TRBJ2-7; D unresolved. The length of the CDR3 is 17 residues. The germline gives CDR1 LGHNA, CDR2 YSLEER. V gave up 1 base and J gave up 3 bases, with 19 bases separating them. For the CDR3, the DNA is TGCGCCAGCAGCCAAGCCCAGAAATGGCCTTATGGCTACGAGCAGTACTTC. As protein: CASSQAQKWPYGYEQYF.

J is TRBJ2-3 and V is TRBV30; possibly TRBD2 for D (5 bases). Trimming took 3 bases from V and 2 from J, leaving 9 bases between them. The CDR3 extends over 13 amino acids. Germline CDR1 reads GTSNPN; CDR2 reads SVGIG (reference sequence). CDR3 coding DNA: TGTGCCTGGAGCGGACTTAACACAGATACGCAGTATTTT. Its translation: CAWSGLNTDTQYF.

For the CDR3, the DNA is TGTGCCACCCGAGGGGGTGTAGCCGAAAAACTGTTTTTT. It encodes CATRGGVAEKLFF. This chain uses TRBV25-1 with TRBJ1-4, with D perhaps matching TRBD1 (6 bases). Deletions cut 10 bases from V and 8 bases from J, with 17 bases between. Germline-derived CDR1 and CDR2 are MGHDK and SYGVNS. The CDR3 runs to 13 residues.

The chain carries TRBV7-6 and TRBJ2-3; D remains unclear. There are 12 residues in the CDR3. CDR1 and CDR2 (germline): SGHVS, FNYEAQ. Between the trimmed V and J ends, which lost 4 bases and 5 bases, there was a span of 7 bases. CDR3 loop: CASSSLLDTQYF. The CDR3 DNA reads TGTGCCAGCAGCTCTCTTTTAGATACGCAGTATTTT.